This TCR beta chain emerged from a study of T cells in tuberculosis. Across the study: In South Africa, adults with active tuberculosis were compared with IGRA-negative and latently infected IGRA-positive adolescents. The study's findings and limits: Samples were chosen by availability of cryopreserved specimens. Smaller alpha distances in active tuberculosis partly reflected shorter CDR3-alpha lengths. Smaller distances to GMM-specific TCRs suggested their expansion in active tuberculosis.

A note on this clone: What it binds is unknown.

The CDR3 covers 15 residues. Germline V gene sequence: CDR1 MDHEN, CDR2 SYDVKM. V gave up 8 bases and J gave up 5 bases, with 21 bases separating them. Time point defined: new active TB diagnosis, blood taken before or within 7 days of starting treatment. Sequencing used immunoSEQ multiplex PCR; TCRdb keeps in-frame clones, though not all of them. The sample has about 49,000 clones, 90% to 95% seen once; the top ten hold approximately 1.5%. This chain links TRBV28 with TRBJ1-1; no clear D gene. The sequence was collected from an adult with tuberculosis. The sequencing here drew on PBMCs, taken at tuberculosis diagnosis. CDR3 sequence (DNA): TGTGCCAGCCAAATGTTGGGCGCAGGTGGGACTGAAGCTTTCTTT. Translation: CASQMLGAGGTEAFF.